This T cell receptor (beta chain) was captured in a study of blood T cell repertoires in COVID-19. Study-wide background: The origin of the acute and convalescent COVID-19 samples was the United States, Italy and Spain.

Germline V lookup: CDR1 LNHDA, CDR2 SQIVND (reference sequence). CDR3 length: 15 residues. The V end lost 1 base, the J end lost 4 bases, and 13 bases lay between the germline ends. How the authors handled the data: For nucleated cells, counts were estimated from reference gene primer amplification. Sequencing was performed with immunoSEQ multiplex PCR; in TCRdb, only in-frame clones are kept and a portion is missing. The V and J calls and clone size come from that table; D and trimming were worked out from the DNA. The data show under 200,000 clones, with approximately 89% seen just once and about 0.77% held by the top ten. Cohort assignment relied on participant-reported clinical history. In Cohort 3, a recovered donor had either two negative PCRs, clearance, or symptom resolution.

The receptor was derived from a woman aged 18-35 years who had recovered from COVID-19. The chain recombines TRBV19 with TRBJ1-2, with D maybe TRBD1 (6 bases). Sequencing used PBMCs or T cells enriched from blood (not recorded which). The CDR3 is CASSIVGQKFYGYTF. As DNA, the CDR3 is TGTGCCAGTAGTATAGTAGGACAGAAATTCTATGGCTACACCTTC. Using reference TRBV19 and TRBJ1-2 for the parts outside the CDR3, the full variable domain is DGGITQSPKYLFRKEGQNVTLSCEQNLNHDAMYWYRQDPGQGLRLIYYSQIVNDFQKGDIAEGYSVSREKKESFPLTVTSAQKNPTAFYLCASSIVGQKFYGYTFGSGTRLTVV.